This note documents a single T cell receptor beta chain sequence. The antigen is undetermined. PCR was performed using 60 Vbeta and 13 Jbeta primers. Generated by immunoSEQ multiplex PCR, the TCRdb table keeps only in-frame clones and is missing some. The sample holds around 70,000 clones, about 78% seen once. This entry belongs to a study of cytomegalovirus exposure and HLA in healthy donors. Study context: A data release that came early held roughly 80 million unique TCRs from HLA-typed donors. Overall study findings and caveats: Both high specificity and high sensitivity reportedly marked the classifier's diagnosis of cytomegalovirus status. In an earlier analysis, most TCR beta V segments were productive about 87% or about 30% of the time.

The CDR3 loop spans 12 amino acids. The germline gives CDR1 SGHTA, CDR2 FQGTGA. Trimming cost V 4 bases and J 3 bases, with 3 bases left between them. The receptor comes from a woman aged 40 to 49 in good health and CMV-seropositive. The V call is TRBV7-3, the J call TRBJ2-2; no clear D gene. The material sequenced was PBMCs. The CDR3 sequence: CASSSYTGELFF. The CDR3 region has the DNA TGTGCCAGCAGCTCCTACACCGGGGAGCTGTTTTTT.